This T cell receptor beta chain was obtained from a study of low-dose radiotherapy and immunotherapy resistance in tumors. Specified time point: before trial treatment. Every donor's regimen consisted of nivolumab, ipilimumab, aspirin, low-dose cyclophosphamide and low-dose radiotherapy. Alpha and beta chains were covered, as first-strand cDNA relied on TRAV- and TRBV-specific primers. Both a constant-region primer and a V-primer adapter served to amplify TCRs across roughly 20 PCR cycles. TCRdb itself ran the reads through MiXCR, one entry per CDR3 protein. The sample yields some 39,000 distinct CDR3 sequences, about a third seen once. Here the sequenced sample was PBMCs, taken before treatment. The clonotype originates from a male donor with gallbladder cancer.

For the CDR3, the DNA is TGTGCCAGCAGTCCCGGGACTCCCACCGGGGAGCTGTTTTTT. This gives the protein CASSPGTPTGELFF. The V call is TRBV28, the J call TRBJ2-2, with D perhaps TRBD2 (6 bases). This CDR3 has 14 residues. Germline values: CDR1 MDHEN, CDR2 SYDVKM. V was trimmed by 5 bases and J by 4 bases, leaving 11 bases between them. Full variable domain (missing parts from reference TRBV28 and TRBJ2-2): DVKVTQSSRYLVKRTGEKVFLECVQDMDHENMFWYRQDPGLGLRLIYFSYDVKMKEKGDIPEGYSVSREKKERFSLILESASTNQTSMYLCASSPGTPTGELFFGEGSRLTVL.